The 30 T cell receptor beta chains below all came from one sample that was sequenced in a study of T cells in Graves' hyperthyroidism and ophthalmopathy. RNA transcripts served as the template for amplifying TCR beta CDR3 regions. The HTBI primer set was used in a first-round RT-PCR of the TCR CDR3. MiXCR was run by TCRdb on the multiplex PCR reads, yielding one entry per CDR3 protein. The sample has 690,000 or so distinct CDR3 sequences, around 20% seen once. What was sequenced was blood. The receptor set was obtained from a woman in her 50s with Graves' hyperthyroidism that later progressed to Graves' ophthalmopathy.

Many counts were recorded for this clonotype. The V gene is TRBV5-1, the J gene TRBJ2-3; D is unclear. Trimming removed 2 bases at V and 2 bases at J, with 9 bases between. The CDR3 extends over 14 amino acids. In germline, CDR1 is SGHRS, CDR2 YFSETQ. The CDR3 DNA is TGCGCCAGCAGCTTTCAGGCCCACACAGATACGCAGTATTTT. Its translation: CASSFQAHTDTQYF.

This clonotype has only one observation. V gene TRBV19 combines with J gene TRBJ2-4, with TRBD1 as a possible D gene (6 bases). Germline CDR1 LNHDA, CDR2 SQIVND (reference sequence). The V and J ends lost 7 bases and 9 bases respectively, with 19 bases between them. The CDR3 runs 14 residues. The CDR3 loop is CASTPRDGTIIQYF. For the CDR3, the DNA is TGTGCCAGTACCCCGAGGGACGGGACAATCATTCAGTACTTC.

This clonotype was picked up a small number of times. The chain is built from TRBV27 and TRBJ2-7, with D tentatively TRBD1 (5 bases). V was cut by 5 bases and J by 4 bases, with 15 bases left in between. The CDR3 has 14 amino acids. In germline, CDR1 is MNHEY, CDR2 SMNVEV (reference sequence). This chain's CDR3 is CASSEDTGRYEQYF. The CDR3, as DNA: TGTGCCAGCAGTGAGGACACGGGTCGATACGAGCAGTACTTC.

In this sample, this clonotype turned up many times. The rearrangement joins TRBV12-3 or TRBV12-4 to TRBJ1-2; no clear D. Between the trimmed V and J ends, which lost 3 bases and 5 bases, there was a span of 10 bases. The CDR3 is 13 residues long. The CDR3 DNA reads TGTGCCAGCAGTTTTGGGCAGGATTATGGCTACACCTTC. As protein: CASSFGQDYGYTF.

This clonotype was detected many times. The rearrangement uses TRBV7-9 and TRBJ2-1, with 9 bases lining up with TRBD2. Per the germline V gene, CDR1 is SEHNR and CDR2 is FQNEAQ (reference sequence). This CDR3 comprises 16 residues. Germline trimming cut 6 bases from V and 8 bases from J; bases unmatched to any gene: 14. The CDR3 bases are TGTGCCAGCAGTTTAAGTCTCGGTCTAGCGGGGCATGAGCAGTTCTTC. This codes for CASSLSLGLAGHEQFF. Using reference TRBV7-9 and TRBJ2-1 for the parts outside the CDR3, the full variable domain is DTGVSQNPRHKITKRGQNVTFRCDPISEHNRLYWYRQTLGQGPEFLTYFQNEAQLEKSRLLSDRFSAERPKGSFSTLEIQRTEQGDSAMYLCASSLSLGLAGHEQFFGPGTRLTVL.

This clonotype was detected many times. This chain links TRBV11-2 with TRBJ1-2; maybe TRBD1 (6 bases). Germline V lookup: CDR1 SGHAT, CDR2 FQNNGV. This CDR3 is built from 14 residues. The V end lost 2 bases, the J end lost 4 bases, and 11 bases lay between the germline ends. The CDR3 region is CASSLLRGGYGYTF. The CDR3 region has the DNA TGTGCCAGCAGCTTATTGCGAGGGGGCTATGGCTACACCTTC.

The chain employs TRBV2 and TRBJ2-3; 9 bases are shared with TRBD1. Germline V gene sequence: CDR1 SNHLY, CDR2 FYNNEI. The ends lost 6 bases at V and 2 bases at J; junction bases unmatched: 6. The CDR3 runs 15 residues. This chain's CDR3 is CASSADRGPTDTQYF. The CDR3, as DNA: TGTGCCAGCAGCGCGGACAGGGGCCCCACAGATACGCAGTATTTT. The entire variable domain, with the rest obtained from reference TRBV2 and TRBJ2-3, is as follows: EPEVTQTPSHQVTQMGQEVILRCVPISNHLYFYWYRQILGQKVEFLVSFYNNEISEKSEIFDDQFSVERPDGSNFTLKIRSTKLEDSAMYFCASSADRGPTDTQYFGPGTRLTVL.

The J gene is TRBJ1-4, the V gene TRBV18; D gene ambiguous. Trimming shortened V by 2 bases and J by 2 bases, and 6 bases separated the two germline ends. Germline CDR1 is KGHSH and CDR2 is LQKENI. The CDR3 totals 14 residues. Written as DNA, the CDR3 is TGTGCCAGCTCACCAATGAAGACTAATGAAAAACTGTTTTTT. Translating it yields CASSPMKTNEKLFF.

There are a few counts of this clonotype. J is TRBJ2-7 and V is TRBV7-6; D uncertain. Germline V CDR1 and CDR2: SGHVS, FNYEAQ. This CDR3 is 12 amino acids long. V gave up 2 bases and J gave up 9 bases, with 11 bases separating them. DNA for the CDR3: TGTGCCAGCAGCTTATTATCCGGCGGGCAGTACTTC. This codes for CASSLLSGGQYF.

This clonotype was seen repeatedly, ten times or more. The chain couples TRBV6-5 to TRBJ2-7, with D hard to call. The germline CDR1 and CDR2 sequences are MNHEY and SVGAGI. CDR3 size: 17 residues. Trimming took off 0 bases at V and 0 bases at J, with 15 bases between the two ends. The CDR3 DNA sequence: TGTGCCAGCAGTTACTCGATTGGTTCGATAAGCTCCTACGAGCAGTACTTC. This encodes CASSYSIGSISSYEQYF.

For this clonotype: A junction end diverges from the germline sequence, so it may reflect a read error. The V gene is TRBV6-5, the J gene TRBJ1-5; no definite D call. Germline-derived CDR1 and CDR2 are MNHEY and SVGAGI. This CDR3 spans 13 amino acids. CDR3 amino acids: CGSSYSSNQPQHF. CDR3 nucleotide sequence: TGTGGCAGCAGTTACTCTAGCAATCAGCCCCAGCATTTT.

The chain couples TRBV20-1 to TRBJ2-7; the D is unclear. With 6 bases removed from V and 7 bases from J, the gap between germline ends came to 13 bases. CDR3 size: 11 residues. Germline V gives CDR1 DFQATT, CDR2 SNEGSKA (reference sequence). The CDR3 bases are TGCAGTGCCCCCCGCTCCGTTGAGCAGTACTTC. Translating it yields CSAPRSVEQYF.

A few counts support this clonotype. V usage is TRBV27 and J usage is TRBJ1-1, with D unresolved. CDR1 is MNHEY and CDR2 is SMNVEV in the germline V gene (reference sequence). The CDR3 contains 14 residues. Between the trimmed V and J ends, which lost 6 bases and 5 bases, there was a span of 16 bases. This CDR3 reads CASRTGSTRTEAFF. The CDR3 DNA follows: TGTGCCAGCAGAACGGGGTCAACAAGGACTGAAGCTTTCTTT.

This sequence joins TRBV5-1 and TRBJ2-5, with 11 positions matching TRBD2. Germline V gene data show CDR1 as SGHRS and CDR2 as YFSETQ. This CDR3 has 15 residues. V lost 2 bases and J lost 4; bases outside the gene matches: 4. The CDR3 reads CASSFSGGEGETQYF. In DNA form, the CDR3 reads TGCGCCAGCAGCTTTAGCGGGGGGGAAGGAGAGACCCAGTACTTC. Combining the CDR3 with reference TRBV5-1 and TRBJ2-5 gives the whole variable domain KAGVTQTPRYLIKTRGQQVTLSCSPISGHRSVSWYQQTPGQGLQFLFEYFSETQRNKGNFPGRFSGRQFSNSRSEMNVSTLELGDSALYLCASSFSGGEGETQYFGPGTRLLVL.

CDR3 nucleotide sequence: TGCAGCGCCCTGTGGGGCAACACAGATACGCAGTATTTT. Translating it yields CSALWGNTDTQYF. The chain carries TRBV29-1 and TRBJ2-3; perhaps TRBD1 as D (5 bases). Per germline, CDR1 SQVTM and CDR2 ANQGSEA. This CDR3 contains 13 residues. V lost 7 bases and J lost 2, with 13 bases in between.

This clonotype was found many times. The rearrangement uses TRBV30 and TRBJ2-5; 8 positions agree with TRBD1. After removal of 0 bases from V and 2 bases from J, the junction contained 11 bases not matched to a gene. This CDR3 has 17 residues. CDR1 is GTSNPN, CDR2 SVGIG, per germline (reference sequence). CDR3 sequence: CAWSVGRGRGWQETQYF. In DNA, the CDR3 is TGTGCCTGGAGTGTAGGCAGGGGGCGAGGGTGGCAAGAGACCCAGTACTTC.

The gene calls are TRBV20-1 and TRBJ2-5; 12 bases are a match to TRBD2. The germline V gene has CDR1 DFQATT and CDR2 SNEGSKA (reference sequence). V was clipped by 5 bases and J by 1 base; unmatched bases: 5. This CDR3 is built from 15 residues. The DNA of the CDR3 is TGCAGTGCTGCGACTAGCGGGGGCACCCAAGAGACCCAGTACTTC. This codes for CSAATSGGTQETQYF.

This clonotype was counted many times. This chain connects TRBV29-1 to TRBJ1-1; D might be TRBD1 (5 bases). The CDR3 has 13 residues. Germline V gives CDR1 SQVTM, CDR2 ANQGSEA. Trimming left V 0 bases short and J 1 base short, with 6 bases between. The DNA for the CDR3 is TGCAGCGTTGAAGATGGACAGAACACTGAAGCTTTCTTT. Residues: CSVEDGQNTEAFF. The full variable domain, rest sourced from reference TRBV29-1 and TRBJ1-1, is SAVISQKPSRDICQRGTSLTIQCQVDSQVTMMFWYRQQPGQSLTLIATANQGSEATYESGFVIDKFPISRPNLTFSTLTVSNMSPEDSSIYLCSVEDGQNTEAFFGQGTRLTVV.

Only a few counts were recorded for this clonotype. The V and J genes are TRBV27 and TRBJ1-2; weak D call: TRBD1 (6 bases). Trimming removed 7 bases from V and 4 bases from J, with 19 bases in between. CDR1 is MNHEY, CDR2 SMNVEV, per germline (reference sequence). The CDR3 runs 15 residues. The CDR3, as DNA: TGTGCCAGCATCTCAAAAGGGGGTGGTGGCTATGGCTACACCTTC. It yields the protein CASISKGGGGYGYTF.

This clonotype was recorded at least ten times. CDR3 sequence (DNA): TGTGCCAGCAGTTTTGAGGAGGGGGGGCCCTTACCCACAGATACGCAGTATTTT. Protein product: CASSFEEGGPLPTDTQYF. The chain recombines TRBV12-3 or TRBV12-4 with TRBJ2-3; tentatively, D is TRBD2 (7 bases). The CDR3 is made up of 18 amino acids. V was cut by 3 bases and J by 2 bases, with 21 bases left in between.

This clonotype came up many times. V gene TRBV3-1 combines with J gene TRBJ1-2; no firm D call. The CDR3 spans 14 residues. With 3 bases removed from V and 3 bases from J, the gap between germline ends came to 11 bases. Germline V gives CDR1 LGHDT, CDR2 YNNKEL (reference sequence). CDR3 sequence: CASSQSGEYYGYTF. CDR3 nucleotides: TGTGCCAGCAGCCAGAGCGGGGAGTACTATGGCTACACCTTC.

The J gene is TRBJ1-1, the V gene TRBV12-3 or TRBV12-4, with 7 bases fitting TRBD1. With 6 bases clipped from V and 3 bases from J, the junction kept 7 bases outside the gene matches. This CDR3 comprises 14 residues. The CDR3 region is CASRQRGQDTEAFF. The DNA of the CDR3 is TGTGCCAGCAGACAGAGGGGGCAGGACACTGAAGCTTTCTTT.

This clonotype was seen only a few times. This chain connects TRBV15 to TRBJ2-5; a weak D match, TRBD1 (5 bases). Germline lookup yields CDR1 LNHNV and CDR2 YYDKDF (reference sequence). The length of the CDR3 is 13 residues. Trimming removed 0 bases from V and 5 bases from J, with 7 bases in between. The CDR3 DNA reads TGTGCCACCAGCAGAGATGGGGCCGAGACCCAGTACTTC. Protein: CATSRDGAETQYF.

In its sample, this clonotype was seen many times. The V call is TRBV12-3 or TRBV12-4, the J call TRBJ2-3; 9 bases fit TRBD2. The CDR3 covers 15 residues. J lost 6 bases, V lost 9 bases, and 13 bases had no gene match. CDR3 nucleotide sequence: TGTGCCAGTAGGACTAGCGCACCCGTGGGGGATACGCAGTATTTT. It codes for CASRTSAPVGDTQYF.

At least ten counts were recorded for this clonotype. V is TRBV7-2 and J is TRBJ2-5, with D possibly being TRBD2 (5 bases). Trimming removed 2 bases at V and 2 bases at J, with 12 bases between. The CDR3 spans 15 residues. Germline V gene lookup returns CDR1 SGHTA and CDR2 FQGNSA. The CDR3: CASSLTSLLQETQYF. The CDR3 bases are TGTGCCAGCAGCTTAACTAGTCTCTTACAAGAGACCCAGTACTTC.

There are many counts of this clonotype. The chain combines TRBV18 with TRBJ1-2; D is perhaps TRBD1 (6 bases). The CDR3 loop spans 13 amino acids. The V gene's germline CDR1 is KGHSH and CDR2 LQKENI. The V end was cut by 6 bases, the J end by 4 bases, with 12 bases between. The CDR3 reads CASSPTGLYGYTF. CDR3 sequence (DNA): TGTGCCAGCTCCCCTACAGGGCTCTATGGCTACACCTTC. The full variable domain, with the rest looked up from reference TRBV18 and TRBJ1-2, is NAGVMQNPRHLVRRRGQEARLRCSPMKGHSHVYWYRQLPEEGLKFMVYLQKENIIDESGMPKERFSAEFPKEGPSILRIQQVVRGDSAAYFCASSPTGLYGYTFGSGTRLTVV.

V usage is TRBV3-1 and J usage is TRBJ2-6, with D unresolved. Between the trimmed V and J ends, which lost 7 bases and 1 base, there was a span of 5 bases. The CDR3 is made up of 13 amino acids. Germline CDR1 LGHDT, CDR2 YNNKEL (reference sequence). The CDR3 nucleotides are TGTGCCAGCAAATCGTCTGGGGCCAACGTCCTGACTTTC. Protein product: CASKSSGANVLTF.

This clonotype has more than one count but fewer than ten. The chain has TRBV6-5 and TRBJ1-1; D gene ambiguous. This CDR3 has 14 amino acids. Germline V gene data show CDR1 as MNHEY and CDR2 as SVGAGI. Trimming shortened V by 0 bases and J by 3 bases, and 8 bases separated the two germline ends. CDR3 in DNA: TGTGCCAGCAGTTACTCTTATGGGGACACTGAAGCTTTCTTT. Translation: CASSYSYGDTEAFF.

On this clonotype: This may come from a read error, since a much larger clone is one base off. This rearrangement joins TRBV27 to TRBJ1-2; TRBD1 is a possible D gene (6 bases). CDR1 is MNHEY and CDR2 is SMNVEV in the germline V gene (reference sequence). This CDR3 contains 15 residues. This CDR3 reads CASSPRTAAKYGYTF. Here the CDR3 DNA reads TGTGCCAGCAGTCCCCGGACAGCCGCTAAGTATGGCTACACCTTC.

This rearrangement joins TRBV7-3 to TRBJ2-3, with D possibly called TRBD1 or TRBD2 (6 bases each). Germline loops: CDR1 SGHTA, CDR2 FQGTGA. The CDR3 totals 15 residues. Trimming removed 6 bases at V and 1 base at J, with 14 bases between. This chain's CDR3 is CASRLNREGTDTQYF. CDR3 DNA: TGTGCCAGCAGGCTGAACAGGGAGGGCACAGATACGCAGTATTTT.